This entry concerns a single T cell receptor (beta chain). These data come from a study of blood T cell repertoires in COVID-19. On the study more broadly: In each case, the material was cDNA or gDNA derived from T cells, B-cell-depleted T cells, or PBMCs.

Original processing methods: Estimation of nucleated cell counts relied on the amplification of reference gene primers. Generated by immunoSEQ multiplex PCR, the TCRdb table keeps only in-frame clones and is missing some. Clone size and the V and J calls come from that table; the DNA yielded D and trimming. The table includes under 300,000 clones, approximately 91% detected once. Across about two dozen US areas, participants ranged in age from about 18 to 100 years. Germline assignment: CDR1 MGHRA and CDR2 YSYEKL. The CDR3 consists of 17 residues. With 1 base removed from V and 0 bases from J, the gap between germline ends came to 15 bases.

The chain uses TRBV4-1 and TRBJ1-1, with D tentatively TRBD1 (5 bases). The TCR was taken from a woman in her 40s who had recovered from COVID-19. Sequenced input: PBMCs or T cells enriched from blood (not recorded which). The CDR3 protein is CASSQGAGQRMNTEAFF. CDR3 DNA: TGCGCCAGCAGCCAAGGCGCGGGGCAACGAATGAACACTGAAGCTTTCTTT.